Presented here are 24 T cell receptor beta chains from one specimen sequenced in a study of vaccination and CD4 T cells after COVID-19. Treatment noted: roughly 10-day PBMC culture with coronavirus spike peptide pools or control peptides (ViraFEST assay). For these TCRs, the target antigens are not known. Sequence data for DNA of cultured CD4+ T cells were generated by the Oncomine TCR Beta short-read assay. TCRdb re-derived calls from the PCR reads in MiXCR, one entry per CDR3 protein. The sample includes roughly 24,000 distinct CDR3 sequences, under 70% of them seen just once. Sequenced sample: CD4+ T cells from blood, cultured in vitro. The receptors shown here come from a human donor who had recovered from COVID-19.

The rearrangement links TRBV7-2 to TRBJ2-7; 9 bases fit TRBD2. Germline assignment: CDR1 SGHTA and CDR2 FQGNSA. The CDR3 runs to 16 residues. Trimming cost V 1 base and J 0 bases; bases outside gene matches: 4. CDR3 amino acids: CASSLGSSGASYEQYF. The CDR3 nucleotides are TGTGCCAGCAGCTTAGGTTCTAGCGGGGCCTCCTACGAGCAGTACTTC.

The chain employs TRBV7-3 and TRBJ1-5; 7 bases line up with TRBD1. V lost 3 bases, J lost 4 bases, and 3 bases stayed unmatched. This CDR3 has 14 amino acids. Germline-derived CDR1 and CDR2 are SGHTA and FQGTGA. CDR3 in amino acids: CASSLTGPNQPQHF. For the CDR3, the DNA is TGTGCCAGCAGCTTGACAGGGCCAAATCAGCCCCAGCATTTT. Using reference TRBV7-3 and TRBJ1-5 for the parts outside the CDR3, the full variable domain is GAGVSQTPSNKVTEKGKYVELRCDPISGHTALYWYRQSLGQGPEFLIYFQGTGAADDSGLPNDRFFAVRPEGSVSTLKIQRTERGDSAVYLCASSLTGPNQPQHFGDGTRLSIL.

This clonotype was seen only a few times. DNA for the CDR3: TGTGCCAGCAGTCGGGTATGGGAAAACCAGCCCCAGCATTTT. Its translation: CASSRVWENQPQHF. The V and J genes are TRBV27 and TRBJ1-5; D uncertain. Trimming cost V 5 bases and J 7 bases, with 15 bases left between them. This CDR3 has 14 residues. Germline-derived CDR1 and CDR2 are MNHEY and SMNVEV (reference sequence).

This chain joins TRBV20-1 and TRBJ2-5; D is unresolved. Germline loops: CDR1 DFQATT, CDR2 SNEGSKA (reference sequence). This CDR3 is built from 14 residues. The V end lost 3 bases, the J end lost 1 base, and 12 bases lay between the germline ends. The CDR3 loop reads CSASDTGSQETQYF. CDR3 sequence (DNA): TGCAGTGCTAGCGACACCGGCTCCCAAGAGACCCAGTACTTC.

The chain employs TRBV20-1 and TRBJ1-1; D may be TRBD1 (6 bases). The germline V gene encodes CDR1 DFQATT and CDR2 SNEGSKA (reference sequence). The V gene lost 5 bases and the J gene lost 4 bases, with 17 bases spanning the gap. The CDR3 contains 14 residues. The CDR3 bases are TGCAGTGCTCCTCACAGGGTCGGAGGCACTGAAGCTTTCTTT. Translation gives CSAPHRVGGTEAFF.

Only one count was recorded for this clonotype. The chain uses TRBV7-2 and TRBJ1-2, with D tentatively TRBD1 (5 bases). Between the trimmed V and J ends, which lost 5 bases and 4 bases, there was a span of 14 bases. The CDR3 loop spans 14 amino acids. Germline-derived CDR1 and CDR2 are SGHTA and FQGNSA. The CDR3 protein is CASSRDLPTYGYTF. The CDR3 region has the DNA TGTGCCAGCAGCCGGGACTTACCGACCTATGGCTACACCTTC.

The V and J genes are TRBV19 and TRBJ2-5; D possibly uses TRBD1 or TRBD2 (5 bases each). The V end lost 4 bases, the J end lost 7 bases, and 19 bases lay between the germline ends. CDR1 and CDR2 from the germline V gene are LNHDA and SQIVND (reference sequence). This CDR3 contains 15 residues. The CDR3 here is CASSTERDLSRTQYF. The CDR3 DNA reads as TGTGCCAGTAGTACGGAACGGGACCTCTCTAGGACCCAGTACTTC.

This clonotype was detected only a few times. The chain links TRBV6-1 to TRBJ2-3; D not resolved. CDR1 and CDR2 from the germline V gene are MNHNS and SASEGT. Trimming took 4 bases from V and 1 from J, leaving 9 bases between them. The CDR3 length is 14 residues. CDR3 sequence reads: CASSAQAGTDTQYF. CDR3 nucleotide sequence: TGTGCCAGCAGTGCCCAGGCAGGCACAGATACGCAGTATTTT.

This clonotype was seen more than once but under ten times. This chain joins TRBV6-1 and TRBJ1-2; no firm D call. From germline, CDR1 is MNHNS and CDR2 SASEGT. V was clipped by 5 bases and J by 7 bases, with 11 bases between them. The CDR3 contains 12 residues. In DNA form, the CDR3 reads TGTGCCAGCAGTCCGTCGACCTTTGGCTACACCTTC. Its translation is CASSPSTFGYTF.

This clonotype was seen more than once but under ten times. This chain joins TRBV15 and TRBJ2-7; 8 positions match TRBD1. V was clipped by 1 base and J by 3 bases; unmatched bases: 5. CDR1 and CDR2 (germline): LNHNV, YYDKDF (reference sequence). The CDR3 has 15 amino acids. CDR3 residues: CATSRGTGLVYEQYF. In DNA form, the CDR3 reads TGTGCCACCAGCAGAGGGACAGGGTTGGTCTACGAGCAGTACTTC.

This clonotype appeared once. The chain uses TRBV29-1 and TRBJ2-1, with 11 bases that match TRBD2. The CDR3 is made up of 14 amino acids. The trim removed 4 bases at V and 8 bases at J, leaving 7 bases unmatched. Germline assignment: CDR1 SQVTM and CDR2 ANQGSEA. This CDR3 reads CSVGVLAGVHEQFF. CDR3 DNA sequence: TGCAGCGTTGGGGTACTAGCGGGAGTTCATGAGCAGTTCTTC.

This clonotype occurred a few times. CDR3 in DNA: TGCAGTGCTAGAGTACAGGGGCTCTATGGCTACACCTTC. This translates into CSARVQGLYGYTF. V and J are TRBV20-1 and TRBJ1-2; 7 positions match TRBD1. The CDR3 sequence is 13 residues long. The germline gives CDR1 DFQATT, CDR2 SNEGSKA (reference sequence). Unmatched junction bases numbered 3, after V lost 1 base and J lost 4 bases.

J is TRBJ2-1 and V is TRBV15, with D possibly being TRBD1 (5 bases). V was trimmed by 2 bases and J by 1 base, leaving 12 bases between them. From germline, CDR1 is LNHNV and CDR2 YYDKDF (reference sequence). This CDR3 has 16 residues. Here the CDR3 reads CATSRNPQESYNEQFF. The CDR3 DNA reads as TGTGCCACCAGCAGAAACCCACAGGAATCCTACAATGAGCAGTTCTTC.

This clonotype was detected a few times. This chain links TRBV24-1 with TRBJ1-2, with D unclear. This CDR3 is built from 12 residues. The V gene lost 2 bases and the J gene lost 4 bases, with 4 bases spanning the gap. Looked up from germline, CDR1 is KGHDR and CDR2 is SFDVKD. The CDR3 region has the DNA TGTGCCACCAGTGATTATGGCTATGGCTACACCTTC. Translating gives CATSDYGYGYTF.

This sequence joins TRBV6-5 and TRBJ1-5, with D possibly being TRBD1 (5 bases). Germline CDR1 reads MNHEY; CDR2 reads SVGAGI. V gave up 2 bases and J gave up 7 bases, with 18 bases separating them. The CDR3 spans 16 residues. CDR3 loop: CASSYRGPEKYQPQHF. CDR3 in DNA: TGTGCCAGCAGTTACAGGGGCCCAGAGAAGTACCAGCCCCAGCATTTT.

The V and J genes are TRBV7-2 and TRBJ2-5; 12 bases fit TRBD2. After removal of 7 bases from V and 1 base from J, the junction contained 4 bases not matched to a gene. Germline values: CDR1 SGHTA, CDR2 FQGNSA. This CDR3 spans 15 amino acids. CDR3 DNA sequence: TGTGCCAGCATCGAGGGACTAGCGGGCCAAGAGACCCAGTACTTC. Encoded protein: CASIEGLAGQETQYF. Full variable domain (missing parts from reference TRBV7-2 and TRBJ2-5): GAGVSQSPSNKVTEKGKDVELRCDPISGHTALYWYRQSLGQGLEFLIYFQGNSAPDKSGLPSDRFSAERTGGSVSTLTIQRTQQEDSAVYLCASIEGLAGQETQYFGPGTRLLVL.

This chain links TRBV21-1 with TRBJ1-5; no check of the table's D call, TRBD1, against the DNA was made. The end of the DNA fits TRBJ2-3 better, so the J call may be wrong. TRBV21-1 is recorded as a pseudogene. The CDR3 has 18 amino acids. The CDR3 region is CASSAFSTGEGGNQPQYF. As DNA, the CDR3 is TGTGCCAGCAGCGCGTTTTCGACAGGGGAGGGTGGCAATCAGCCCCAGTATTTT.

This chain connects TRBV24-1 to TRBJ2-3; perhaps TRBD1 as D (5 bases). The germline V gene has CDR1 KGHDR and CDR2 SFDVKD. The V end was cut by 7 bases, the J end by 6 bases, with 10 bases between. CDR3 length: 12 amino acids. Here the CDR3 reads CATRSPGDTQYF. In DNA, the CDR3 is TGTGCCACCAGGAGCCCAGGGGATACGCAGTATTTT.

The chain links TRBV4-3 to TRBJ2-1; the D gene is possibly TRBD2 (6 bases). Germline V lookup: CDR1 LGHNA, CDR2 YSLEER. The CDR3 has 14 residues. Trimming took off 0 bases at V and 9 bases at J, with 12 bases between the two ends. CDR3 protein: CASSQERRAAEQFF. The CDR3 DNA follows: TGCGCCAGCAGCCAAGAAAGGAGGGCCGCTGAGCAGTTCTTC.

The sample holds one count of this clonotype. The chain has TRBV5-1 and TRBJ2-3, with 8 bases lining up with TRBD1. V gave up 2 bases and J gave up 0 bases; unmatched junction bases: 5. The CDR3 is 16 amino acids. The germline V gene encodes CDR1 SGHRS and CDR2 YFSETQ. The CDR3 DNA reads TGCGCCAGCAGCTTTACAGGGGGTCGGAGCACAGATACGCAGTATTTT. This translates into CASSFTGGRSTDTQYF.

This clonotype turned up a few times. The J gene is TRBJ2-3, the V gene TRBV24-1; a weak D match, TRBD2 (5 bases). The CDR3 totals 15 residues. Germline assignment: CDR1 KGHDR and CDR2 SFDVKD. V was shortened by 2 bases and J by 8 bases, with 16 bases between the two germline ends. In DNA form, the CDR3 reads TGTGCCACCAGTGATTCCGCGGGTACTGGAGGTACGCAGTATTTT. Translation gives CATSDSAGTGGTQYF.

The V gene is TRBV6-2 or TRBV6-3, the J gene TRBJ2-7; TRBD1 matches 9 bases. J was trimmed by 4 bases and V by 7 bases; bases with no gene match: 29. CDR1 is MNHEY and CDR2 is SVGEGT in the germline V gene. This CDR3 comprises 21 residues. The CDR3 region is CASTPTGDTGGRRGTLYEQYF. The CDR3 nucleotides read TGTGCCAGCACCCCCACGGGAGATACAGGGGGCAGAAGAGGTACCCTATACGAGCAGTACTTC.

The chain uses TRBV12-3 or TRBV12-4 and TRBJ1-3, with 9 bases fitting TRBD1. The V and J ends lost 6 bases and 4 bases, in that order; junction bases with no gene match: 7. The CDR3 is 15 amino acids. The CDR3 DNA is TGTGCCAGCAGGCGGACAGGGGTTGGGGGAAACACCATATATTTT. It codes for CASRRTGVGGNTIYF.

The V gene is TRBV28, the J gene TRBJ2-2; TRBD1 matches 8 bases. CDR1 and CDR2 from the germline V gene are MDHEN and SYDVKM. V lost 10 bases to trimming and J lost 6 bases; unmatched junction nucleotides: 13. This CDR3 region has 15 residues. DNA for the CDR3: TGTGCCACCCCCGCCGGGACAGGCCGGCCCGGGGAGCTGTTTTTT. Translating gives CATPAGTGRPGELFF.